This T cell receptor beta chain emerged from a study of cytomegalovirus exposure and HLA in healthy donors. Study-wide background: An analysis done earlier identified more than 100 million unique TCR beta sequences from around 180 million T cells.

Broader study findings: Listed as cytomegalovirus-associated were 150 or so TCR beta chains. Among donors in an Asian-associated ancestry cluster, a later analysis reportedly found fewer N-insertions than the approximately 670-donor mean.

This CDR3 region has 17 residues. Germline loops: CDR1 SNHLY, CDR2 FYNNEI. V dropped 8 bases and J dropped 4; count of bases not matched to a gene: 16. Amplification used 60 Vbeta primers and 13 Jbeta primers. The method was immunoSEQ multiplex PCR; TCRdb's version includes in-frame clones alone and lacks a portion of them. In the table there are about 160,000 clones, roughly 76% of which are singletons. Though nominally healthy at sampling, donors likely had unrecorded immune exposures. With respect to this clone: The antigen remains unidentified.

Sequencing input: PBMCs. The receptor's source is a human donor in good health. The V gene is TRBV2, the J gene TRBJ1-2, with 10 bases matching TRBD1. CDR3 coding DNA: TGTGCCAGCCGCTCGCGGGACAGACAGGGGGCTGTCTATGGCTACACCTTC. The encoded protein is CASRSRDRQGAVYGYTF.